This T cell receptor beta chain emerged from a study of T-cell memory formation after mild COVID-19. Across the study: There were largely donor-specific TCR clusters.

This CDR3 contains 16 residues. The ends were cut back, 0 bases at V and 0 bases at J, with 12 bases in the middle. Germline V gives CDR1 MNHNY, CDR2 SVGAGI (reference sequence). The table lists this clonotype with a few counts. TCRdb recomputed calls from the 5' RACE reads with MiXCR, one row per CDR3 protein. The table has about 620,000 distinct CDR3 sequences, more than 15% seen once. The sequenced sample was PBMCs or a T cell subset sorted from them (not recorded which). The gene calls are TRBV6-6 and TRBJ2-7, with D possibly being TRBD2 (5 bases). This TCR was sampled from an adult woman who had mild COVID-19 (a few samples of this study predate the infection). Cell type and time point are not known. CDR3 loop: CASSYSRTDNSYEQYF. As DNA, the CDR3 is TGTGCCAGCAGTTACTCCCGGACTGACAACTCCTACGAGCAGTACTTC.